What follows are 28 T cell receptor beta chains derived from one specimen sequenced in a study of shared clonotypes between healthy human individuals. Produced via immunoSEQ multiplex PCR; TCRdb's table is partial and in-frame only. Of about 660,000 clones in the sample, roughly 70% were seen once. The sequencing sample was made of memory CD4+ T cells sorted from blood. Subset: CD45RA-negative fraction. These receptors came from a woman aged 25 to 45 in good health.

The rearrangement links TRBV2 to TRBJ2-1; D not certain. This CDR3 region has 13 residues. The germline V and J ends were trimmed by 0 bases and 3 bases, with 3 bases remaining between them. Germline CDR1 and CDR2: SNHLY and FYNNEI. The CDR3 region is CASSEASYNEQFF. The CDR3, as DNA: TGTGCCAGCAGTGAAGCTAGCTACAATGAGCAGTTCTTC.

The J gene is TRBJ2-1, the V gene TRBV19, with 9 bases aligning to TRBD2. The length of the CDR3 is 13 residues. J gave up 8 bases and V 5 bases, and 4 bases lay outside the gene matches. Germline V lookup: CDR1 LNHDA, CDR2 SQIVND (reference sequence). This chain's CDR3 is CASSLAGRYEQFF. The CDR3 DNA reads TGTGCCAGTAGTCTAGCGGGAAGGTATGAGCAGTTCTTC.

The chain joins TRBV5-1 to TRBJ2-3, with D unclear. Looked up from germline, CDR1 is SGHRS and CDR2 is YFSETQ. This CDR3 contains 15 residues. Between the trimmed V and J ends, which lost 2 bases and 6 bases, there was a span of 16 bases. CDR3 sequence: CASSFSRRALDTQYF. DNA for the CDR3: TGCGCCAGCAGCTTCTCTCGACGAGCCTTGGATACGCAGTATTTT.

The chain joins TRBV27 to TRBJ2-5; D remains unclear. The length of the CDR3 is 13 residues. Germline V gene lookup returns CDR1 MNHEY and CDR2 SMNVEV (reference sequence). V lost 6 bases and J lost 0, with 8 bases in between. CDR3 residues: CASRTVYQETQYF. The CDR3 nucleotides are TGTGCCAGCAGGACCGTCTACCAAGAGACCCAGTACTTC.

This chain connects TRBV29-1 to TRBJ2-7; the D gene is possibly TRBD2 (6 bases). This CDR3 is built from 17 residues. V was trimmed by 4 bases and J by 6 bases, leaving 28 bases between them. The germline CDR1 and CDR2 sequences are SQVTM and ANQGSEA. This CDR3 is CSVVWWGGLHQSGEQYF. The CDR3 coding sequence is TGCAGCGTTGTATGGTGGGGAGGACTCCATCAATCGGGCGAGCAGTACTTC.

With respect to this clone: This CDR3 is also generated by other DNA sequences in the sample. This chain links TRBV9 with TRBJ2-5; D gene uncertain. Germline V gives CDR1 SGDLS, CDR2 YYNGEE. CDR3 length: 14 amino acids. Trimming removed 0 bases at V and 1 base at J, with 7 bases between. As DNA, the CDR3 is TGTGCCAGCAGCGTAGGGGGAACCCAAGAGACCCAGTACTTC. The encoded protein is CASSVGGTQETQYF.

This chain joins TRBV5-4 and TRBJ1-1; the match to TRBD1 covers 9 bases. The CDR3 has 14 residues. The germline V gene encodes CDR1 SGHNT and CDR2 YYREEE (reference sequence). V lost 4 bases to trimming and J lost 5 bases; unmatched junction nucleotides: 6. The CDR3 spells CASSALDRGTEAFF. For the CDR3, the DNA is TGTGCCAGCAGCGCGCTGGACAGGGGAACTGAAGCTTTCTTT.

The gene calls are TRBV2 and TRBJ2-7, with 8 positions matching TRBD2. The CDR3 has 15 amino acids. Germline-derived CDR1 and CDR2 are SNHLY and FYNNEI. Trimming took 5 bases from V and 3 from J; bases not matched to a gene: 9. CDR3 nucleotides: TGTGCCAGCAGTCCCATGACTAGCGAGATCTACGAGCAGTACTTC. It encodes CASSPMTSEIYEQYF.

The rearrangement joins TRBV19 to TRBJ1-5, with 9 nucleotides matching TRBD1. The junction had 6 bases not matched to a gene; V was cut back by 7 bases and J by 5 bases. The CDR3 is made up of 14 amino acids. Germline CDR1 and CDR2: LNHDA and SQIVND (reference sequence). The CDR3 spells CASTGTGGYQPQHF. The CDR3 region has the DNA TGTGCCAGTACGGGCACAGGGGGCTATCAGCCCCAGCATTTT.

The CDR3 DNA reads TGTGCCAGCTCCCGCGCCGACGGATCCTACGAGCAGTACTTC. The encoded protein is CASSRADGSYEQYF. The chain carries TRBV18 and TRBJ2-7; D ambiguous. This CDR3 comprises 14 residues. Germline CDR1 reads KGHSH; CDR2 reads LQKENI. V lost 6 bases, J lost 1 base, and 13 bases lay in between.

The V gene is TRBV28, the J gene TRBJ2-5; D uncertain. V was shortened by 3 bases and J by 1 base, with 15 bases between the two germline ends. This CDR3 is built from 16 residues. CDR1 is MDHEN and CDR2 is SYDVKM in the germline V gene. CDR3 sequence: CASSFLSTVLQETQYF. In DNA, the CDR3 is TGTGCCAGCAGTTTTCTTTCTACAGTACTCCAAGAGACCCAGTACTTC.

This chain uses TRBV4-1 with TRBJ2-7; D is uncertain. Germline V gives CDR1 MGHRA, CDR2 YSYEKL. Trimming took off 2 bases at V and 4 bases at J, with 15 bases between the two ends. The CDR3 is 15 amino acids. The CDR3 nucleotides are TGCGCCAGCAGCCAAAGTCTAGTTCTGTCTTACGAGCAGTACTTC. Its protein is CASSQSLVLSYEQYF.

The sample holds a few counts of this clone. The rearrangement links TRBV4-2 to TRBJ2-6, with TRBD1 as a possible D gene (6 bases). V shed 1 base and J shed 4 bases, with 17 bases lying between them. The CDR3 consists of 18 residues. CDR1 LGHNA and CDR2 YNFKEQ come from the germline V gene. The CDR3 reads CASSQGGMGAQGANVLTF. The CDR3 bases are TGTGCCAGCAGCCAAGGAGGTATGGGGGCGCAGGGGGCCAACGTCCTGACTTTC.

The rearrangement links TRBV27 to TRBJ2-2, with 7 bases lining up with TRBD1. The CDR3 totals 14 residues. J lost 6 bases, V lost 6 bases, and 7 bases had no gene match. In germline, CDR1 is MNHEY, CDR2 SMNVEV (reference sequence). The CDR3 DNA is TGTGCCAGCAGAGGCGGACAGGTGGCCGGGGAGCTGTTTTTT. Translating it yields CASRGGQVAGELFF.

The chain is built from TRBV5-1 and TRBJ2-3, with D unclear. CDR3 length: 13 residues. Germline V gene sequence: CDR1 SGHRS, CDR2 YFSETQ. Trimming left V 4 bases short and J 2 bases short, with 8 bases between. CDR3 bases: TGCGCCAGCAGCGTAGACAACACAGATACGCAGTATTTT. This codes for CASSVDNTDTQYF.

Details on this clone: This same CDR3 is encoded by further DNA sequences in the sample. V and J are TRBV6-5 and TRBJ2-7; TRBD1 agrees at 9 bases. There are 15 residues in the CDR3. V shed 0 bases and J 4 bases; nucleotides not matched to a gene: 4. Germline assignment: CDR1 MNHEY and CDR2 SVGAGI. The CDR3 loop reads CASSYSPGQGYEQYF. CDR3 sequence (DNA): TGTGCCAGCAGTTACTCTCCGGGACAGGGTTACGAGCAGTACTTC.

Worth noting for this clone: Germline is not matched at one junction end, which may reflect a read error. The CDR3: CAGSQQGYTDTQYF. DNA for the CDR3: TGTGCCGGCAGCCAACAGGGCTACACAGATACGCAGTATTTT. The chain uses TRBV7-2 and TRBJ2-3, with a possible D match to TRBD1 (6 bases). Germline CDR1 is SGHTA and CDR2 is FQGNSA. The CDR3 has 14 residues. The entire variable domain, with the rest obtained from reference TRBV7-2 and TRBJ2-3, is as follows: GAGVSQSPSNKVTEKGKDVELRCDPISGHTALYWYRQSLGQGLEFLIYFQGNSAPDKSGLPSDRFSAERTGGSVSTLTIQRTQQEDSAVYLCAGSQQGYTDTQYFGPGTRLTVL.

This chain connects TRBV5-6 to TRBJ2-3; 8 positions match TRBD2. The CDR3 runs to 15 residues. V gave up 2 bases and J gave up 4 bases; unmatched junction bases: 6. Germline values: CDR1 SGHDT, CDR2 YYEEEE. The CDR3 DNA reads TGTGCCAGCAGCTTCGGAACGGGAGGGCCAGATACGCAGTATTTT. Protein sequence: CASSFGTGGPDTQYF.

The chain employs TRBV5-1 and TRBJ1-2; D call uncertain. Trimming shortened V by 2 bases and J by 0 bases, and 8 bases separated the two germline ends. Germline lookup yields CDR1 SGHRS and CDR2 YFSETQ. The CDR3 length is 14 residues. CDR3 loop: CASSFSGANYGYTF. CDR3 coding DNA: TGCGCCAGCAGCTTCAGCGGAGCTAACTATGGCTACACCTTC.

This clone was found a few times. The chain links TRBV11-2 to TRBJ2-2, with a possible D match to TRBD2 (6 bases). Germline V CDR1 and CDR2: SGHAT, FQNNGV. This CDR3 is 14 amino acids long. Trimming pared 6 bases from V and 4 bases from J, leaving 12 bases between. For the CDR3, the DNA is TGTGCCAGCAGTCGCACGGAGGGCACCGGGGAGCTGTTTTTT. Protein: CASSRTEGTGELFF.

The J gene is TRBJ1-2, the V gene TRBV28; 8 bases align to TRBD1. Germline trimming cut 2 bases from V and 8 bases from J; bases unmatched to any gene: 4. The germline V gene encodes CDR1 MDHEN and CDR2 SYDVKM. There are 13 residues in the CDR3. The CDR3 DNA sequence: TGTGCCAGCAGTTTACACTCAGGGGGCGGCTACACCTTC. The encoded protein is CASSLHSGGGYTF.

This chain uses TRBV5-1 with TRBJ1-3; D is uncertain. The V end lost 0 bases, the J end lost 0 bases, and 10 bases lay between the germline ends. Germline V gene sequence: CDR1 SGHRS, CDR2 YFSETQ. The CDR3 totals 16 residues. The DNA of the CDR3 is TGCGCCAGCAGCTTGGACAGCCCGAACTCTGGAAACACCATATATTTT. This encodes CASSLDSPNSGNTIYF.

With regard to this clone: The sample has other DNA sequences that encode this CDR3 too. This sequence joins TRBV19 and TRBJ1-2, with no clear D. Trimming stripped 5 bases from V and 2 bases from J, with 6 bases between. Germline V gene lookup returns CDR1 LNHDA and CDR2 SQIVND (reference sequence). The CDR3 is 12 amino acids. The CDR3 here is CASSPANYGYTF. CDR3 DNA: TGTGCCAGTAGTCCCGCCAACTATGGCTACACCTTC.

This chain uses TRBV25-1 with TRBJ1-2; 11 bases match TRBD1. This CDR3 has 13 amino acids. CDR1 and CDR2 from the germline V gene are MGHDK and SYGVNS. Trimming removed 8 bases from V and 4 bases from J; junction bases left unmatched: 3. For the CDR3, the DNA is TGTGCCAGCGAGGGACAGGGGGGCTATGGCTACACCTTC. Translating gives CASEGQGGYGYTF.

The CDR3 coding sequence is TGTGCCAGTAGTCACCTAGCGGGAGTCTCCTACAATGAGCAGTTCTTC. This translates into CASSHLAGVSYNEQFF. V usage is TRBV19 and J usage is TRBJ2-1, with 10 bases lining up with TRBD2. This CDR3 spans 16 amino acids. In germline, CDR1 is LNHDA, CDR2 SQIVND (reference sequence). After removal of 5 bases from V and 0 bases from J, the junction contained 4 bases not matched to a gene.

CDR3 coding DNA: TGCGCCAGCAGCCAAGGGAATAGCGGGACCTACGAGCAGTACTTC. Protein sequence: CASSQGNSGTYEQYF. The rearrangement joins TRBV4-1 to TRBJ2-7; 8 bases are a match to TRBD2. The length of the CDR3 is 15 residues. V shed 1 base, J shed 2 bases, and the junction held 4 bases outside the gene matches. The V gene's germline CDR1 is MGHRA and CDR2 YSYEKL.

The rearrangement joins TRBV28 to TRBJ1-1; TRBD1 matches 9 bases. Germline assignment: CDR1 MDHEN and CDR2 SYDVKM. CDR3 length: 13 amino acids. Trimming removed 4 bases from V and 4 bases from J; junction bases left unmatched: 1. The CDR3 sequence: CASSSGQGTEAFF. The CDR3 DNA is TGTGCCAGCAGTTCGGGACAGGGCACTGAAGCTTTCTTT.

The V call is TRBV6-5, the J call TRBJ2-7; 12 positions agree with TRBD2. V lost 5 bases to trimming and J lost 0 bases; unmatched junction nucleotides: 2. The germline CDR1 and CDR2 sequences are MNHEY and SVGAGI. The CDR3 length is 15 residues. As DNA, the CDR3 is TGTGCCAGCAGTCGGACTAGCGGGATCTCCTACGAGCAGTACTTC. Translating it yields CASSRTSGISYEQYF.